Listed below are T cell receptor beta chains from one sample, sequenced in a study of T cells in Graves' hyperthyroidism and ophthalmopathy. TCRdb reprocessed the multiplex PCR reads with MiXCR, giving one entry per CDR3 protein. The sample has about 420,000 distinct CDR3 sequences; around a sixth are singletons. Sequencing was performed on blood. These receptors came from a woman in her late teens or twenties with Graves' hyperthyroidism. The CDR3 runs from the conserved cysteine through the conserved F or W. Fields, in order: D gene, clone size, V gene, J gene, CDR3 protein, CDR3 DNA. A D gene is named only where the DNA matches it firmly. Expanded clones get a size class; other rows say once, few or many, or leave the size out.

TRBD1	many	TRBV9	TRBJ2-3	CASSARTGPRRDTQYF	TGTGCCAGCAGCGCTCGGACAGGACCACGACGAGATACGCAGTATTTT
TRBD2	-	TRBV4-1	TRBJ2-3	CASSKAGTSLVTDTQYF	TGCGCCAGCAGCAAGGCCGGGACTAGCCTCGTTACAGATACGCAGTATTTT
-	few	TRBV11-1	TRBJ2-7	CASSLFSGVGNYEQYF	TGTGCCAGCAGCTTATTCTCCGGCGTAGGGAACTACGAGCAGTACTTC
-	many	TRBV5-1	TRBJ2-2	CASSSPVRRVSGGNTGELFF	TGCGCCAGCAGCTCACCCGTTAGGCGCGTTAGCGGCGGGAACACCGGGGAGCTGTTTTTT
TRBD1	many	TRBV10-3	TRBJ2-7	CAISSDRGPVYEQYF	TGTGCCATCAGTTCCGACAGGGGTCCCGTCTACGAGCAGTACTTC
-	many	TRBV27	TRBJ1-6	CASSRIHKRNSPLHF	TGTGCCAGCAGTCGGATCCACAAGAGGAATTCACCCCTCCACTTT
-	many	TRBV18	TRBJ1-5	CASSLWTGNSNQPQHF	TGTGCCAGCTCACTCTGGACGGGAAATAGCAATCAGCCCCAGCATTTT
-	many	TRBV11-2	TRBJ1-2	CASSSGGNGYTF	TGTGCCAGCAGCTCCGGCGGGAATGGCTACACCTTC
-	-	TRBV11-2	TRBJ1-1	CASSLTSATNTEAFF	TGTGCCAGCAGCTTGACCTCTGCCACGAACACTGAAGCTTTCTTT
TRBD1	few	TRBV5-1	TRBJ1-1	CASSLDWGGDRGAVEAFF	TGTGCCAGCAGCTTAGATTGGGGGGGCGACAGGGGGGCGGTTGAAGCTTTCTTT
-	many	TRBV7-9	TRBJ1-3	CASSLTGFSGNTIYF	TGTGCCAGCAGTCTCACAGGGTTCTCTGGAAACACCATATATTTT
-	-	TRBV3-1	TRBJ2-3	CACRDPPDTQYF	TGTGCCTGCCGGGATCCTCCAGATACGCAGTATTTT
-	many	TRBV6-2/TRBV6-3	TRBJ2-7	CASSYTGYEQYF	TGTGCCAGCAGTTACACGGGGTACGAGCAGTACTTC
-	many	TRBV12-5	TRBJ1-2	CASGLMIDLTSLENYGYTF	TGTGCTAGTGGTTTGATGATAGACCTTACCAGCCTTGAAAACTATGGCTACACCTTC
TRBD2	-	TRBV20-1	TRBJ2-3	CSARGRGADTQYF	TGCAGTGCTAGGGGGAGGGGCGCAGATACGCAGTATTTT
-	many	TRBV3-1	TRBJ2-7	CASSRPGVYEQYF	TGTGCCAGCAGCCGCCCCGGTGTCTACGAGCAGTACTTC
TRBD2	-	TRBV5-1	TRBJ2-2	CASSLLAGGGTGELFF	TGCGCCAGCAGCTTACTAGCGGGAGGAGGGACCGGGGAGCTGTTTTTT
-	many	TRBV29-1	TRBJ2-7	CSVVDWSYEQYF	TGCAGCGTTGTCGACTGGTCCTACGAGCAGTACTTC
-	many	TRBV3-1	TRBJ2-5	CASSPEAGANFQETQYF	TGTGCCAGCAGCCCCGAGGCAGGGGCTAACTTCCAAGAGACCCAGTACTTC
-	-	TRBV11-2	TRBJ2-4	CASSQELTAKNIQYF	TGTGCCAGCAGCCAGGAGCTAACAGCCAAAAACATTCAGTACTTC
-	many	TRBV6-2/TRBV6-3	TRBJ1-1	CASTIRASRGSMNTEAFF	TGTGCCAGCACCATCCGGGCCTCAAGGGGTTCCATGAACACTGAAGCTTTCTTT
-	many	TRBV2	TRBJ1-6	CASRPQGSYNSPLHF	TGTGCCAGCAGGCCCCAGGGCTCCTATAATTCACCCCTCCACTTT
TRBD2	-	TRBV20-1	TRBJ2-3	CSASFGLADRTDTQYF	TGCAGTGCTAGCTTCGGACTAGCGGACCGCACAGATACGCAGTATTTT
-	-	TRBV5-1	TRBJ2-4	CASSSGGVDKNIQYF	TGCGCCAGCTCAAGTGGGGGAGTCGACAAAAACATTCAGTACTTC
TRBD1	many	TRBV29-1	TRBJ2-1	CSVMDRVYNEQFF	TGCAGCGTGATGGACAGGGTCTACAATGAGCAGTTCTTC
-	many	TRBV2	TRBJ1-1	CASSDSQRAFF	TGTGCCAGCAGTGATAGCCAGAGAGCTTTCTTT
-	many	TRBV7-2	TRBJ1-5	CASSTLGSNQPQHF	TGTGCCAGCAGCACTCTGGGAAGCAATCAGCCCCAGCATTTT
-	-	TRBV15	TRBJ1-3	CATSRDRVGGNTIYF	TGTGCCACCAGCAGAGACAGGGTCGGTGGAAACACCATATATTTT
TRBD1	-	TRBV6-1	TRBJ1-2	CASRWTGDDGYTF	TGTGCCAGCAGGTGGACAGGGGACGATGGCTACACCTTC
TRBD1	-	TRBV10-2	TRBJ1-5	CASSMSGGDQPQHF	TGCGCCAGCAGTATGTCAGGGGGCGATCAGCCCCAGCATTTT
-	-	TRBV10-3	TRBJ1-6	CAISEGGSGNSPLHF	TGTGCCATCAGTGAAGGGGGATCTGGGAATTCACCCCTCCACTTT
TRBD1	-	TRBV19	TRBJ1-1	CASGRDRDTEAFF	TGTGCCAGTGGCCGGGACAGGGACACTGAAGCTTTCTTT
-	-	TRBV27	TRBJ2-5	CASTPRGTKETQYF	TGTGCCAGCACACCTAGGGGGACCAAAGAGACCCAGTACTTC
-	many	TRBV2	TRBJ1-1	CASSFRSAGKAEAFF	TGTGCCAGCAGTTTTAGATCCGCAGGGAAAGCTGAAGCTTTCTTT
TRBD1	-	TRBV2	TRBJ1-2	CASSEKQGVYGYTF	TGTGCCAGCAGTGAAAAACAGGGGGTTTATGGCTACACCTTC
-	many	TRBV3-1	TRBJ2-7	CASSLGQMGIYEQYF	TGTGCCAGCAGCCTCGGACAAATGGGCATCTACGAGCAGTACTTC
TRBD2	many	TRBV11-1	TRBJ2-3	CASSVTSGVADTQYF	TGTGCCAGCAGCGTGACTAGCGGGGTGGCAGATACGCAGTATTTT
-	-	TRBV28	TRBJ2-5	CASSSSRVERRETQYF	TGTGCCAGCAGTTCCTCTCGGGTGGAGAGGAGAGAGACCCAGTACTTC
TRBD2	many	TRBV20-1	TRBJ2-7	CSASGREPYEQYF	TGCAGTGCAAGCGGGAGGGAGCCCTACGAGCAGTACTTC
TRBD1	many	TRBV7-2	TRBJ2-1	CASSFRVRQGIWNEQFF	TGTGCCAGCAGCTTCAGGGTCCGACAGGGGATCTGGAATGAGCAGTTCTTC
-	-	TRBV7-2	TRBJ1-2	CASSFTGSADYGYTF	TGTGCCAGCAGCTTTACGGGCAGCGCGGACTATGGCTACACCTTC
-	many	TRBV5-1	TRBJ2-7	CASSLGTVSSYEQYF	TGCGCCAGCAGCTTGGGGACGGTAAGCTCCTACGAGCAGTACTTC